Listed here are 29 T cell receptor beta chains from one sample, sequenced in a study of T-cell memory formation after mild COVID-19. TCRdb analysed the 5' RACE reads with MiXCR anew, one entry per CDR3 protein. The data show more than 300,000 distinct CDR3 sequences, 20% to 25% seen once. Sample: PBMCs or a T cell subset sorted from them (not recorded which). These receptors originate from a man aged 18 to 29 who had mild COVID-19 (a few samples of this study predate the infection). Cell type and time point are not known.

This clonotype was counted only a few times. J is TRBJ2-2 and V is TRBV7-2, with 12 positions matching TRBD2. The CDR3 spans 16 residues. Per the germline V gene, CDR1 is SGHTA and CDR2 is FQGNSA. With V trimmed by 5 bases and J by 3 bases, 4 bases remained unmatched. The CDR3, as DNA: TGTGCCAGCAGCCCCTCTAGCGGGGGGGACACCGGGGAGCTGTTTTTT. This codes for CASSPSSGGDTGELFF.

The CDR3 DNA sequence: TGCGCCGACAATGAGCAGTTCTTC. As protein: CADNEQFF. The chain is built from TRBV5-1 and TRBJ2-1, with D uncertain. CDR1 is SGHRS, CDR2 YFSETQ, per germline. The CDR3 is made up of 8 amino acids. Trimming pared 10 bases from V and 5 bases from J, leaving 1 base between.

This clonotype was seen only a few times. The V call is TRBV7-2, the J call TRBJ2-7, with 10 bases identical to TRBD2. The CDR3 has 14 amino acids. Germline-derived CDR1 and CDR2 are SGHTA and FQGNSA. Unmatched junction bases numbered 7, after V lost 7 bases and J lost 4 bases. CDR3 coding DNA: TGTGCCAGCACAGCGGGGGGGAGGAGTTACGAGCAGTACTTC. Protein: CASTAGGRSYEQYF.

CDR3 loop: CASSLPPTRTGFKGTQYF. For the CDR3, the DNA is TGTGCCAGCAGCCTCCCACCAACCCGGACAGGGTTCAAGGGGACCCAGTACTTC. The chain has TRBV7-8 and TRBJ2-5, with TRBD1 identical over 8 bases. The J segment lost 7 bases and the V segment lost 5 bases, leaving 21 bases of the junction unmatched. This CDR3 has 18 amino acids. CDR1 SGHVS and CDR2 FQNEAQ come from the germline V gene.

This clonotype was recorded a few times. The chain couples TRBV9 to TRBJ2-3; D not certain. Germline V lookup: CDR1 SGDLS, CDR2 YYNGEE. Trimming removed 2 bases from V and 0 bases from J, with 7 bases in between. This CDR3 is 14 amino acids long. The DNA for the CDR3 is TGTGCCAGCAGCGTGGCCGGGAGCACAGATACGCAGTATTTT. As protein: CASSVAGSTDTQYF.

The V and J genes are TRBV28 and TRBJ1-5; D might be TRBD1 (6 bases). Germline-derived CDR1 and CDR2 are MDHEN and SYDVKM. The CDR3 consists of 15 residues. Trimming took 3 bases from V and 2 from J, leaving 11 bases between them. The CDR3 loop reads CASSFGGEGNQPQHF. CDR3 DNA sequence: TGTGCCAGCAGTTTTGGGGGCGAAGGCAATCAGCCCCAGCATTTT.

This clonotype was counted ten times or more. The gene calls are TRBV12-3 or TRBV12-4 and TRBJ2-1, with 15 positions matching TRBD2. V shed 5 bases and J 8 bases; nucleotides not matched to a gene: 4. The CDR3 totals 15 residues. The CDR3 region has the DNA TGTGCCAGCAGTGGACTAGCGGGGGGGCAATATGAGCAGTTCTTC. Translation gives CASSGLAGGQYEQFF.

There are many counts of this clonotype. The chain couples TRBV7-2 to TRBJ1-5, with a possible D match to TRBD1 (5 bases). Per the germline V gene, CDR1 is SGHTA and CDR2 is FQGNSA. CDR3 size: 16 residues. Trimming stripped 4 bases from V and 2 bases from J, with 15 bases between. CDR3 sequence (DNA): TGTGCCAGCAGCTCCTCGGGGGGTTTCGGCAATCAGCCCCAGCATTTT. It is translated as CASSSSGGFGNQPQHF.

This clonotype was observed a few times. The gene calls are TRBV28 and TRBJ2-6; TRBD1 is a possible D gene (5 bases). The germline gives CDR1 MDHEN, CDR2 SYDVKM. The CDR3 has 17 residues. Between the trimmed V and J ends, which lost 3 bases and 0 bases, there was a span of 12 bases. DNA of the CDR3: TGTGCCAGCAGTTTCCTGGGGCCAAGCTCTGGGGCCAACGTCCTGACTTTC. Amino acid sequence: CASSFLGPSSGANVLTF.

V and J are TRBV4-3 and TRBJ2-3; D is perhaps TRBD1 (6 bases). CDR3 length: 14 amino acids. CDR1 and CDR2 (germline): LGHNA, YSLEER. V was pared by 2 bases and J by 3 bases, with 9 bases between. The CDR3 nucleotides are TGCGCCAGCAGCCAAAACAGGGTAACAGATACGCAGTATTTT. Amino acids: CASSQNRVTDTQYF.

The V gene is TRBV4-3, the J gene TRBJ2-7; perhaps TRBD1 as D (5 bases). Per germline, CDR1 LGHNA and CDR2 YSLEER. V was trimmed by 1 base and J by 12 bases, leaving 13 bases between them. This CDR3 comprises 12 residues. CDR3 in amino acids: CASSQASGFSYV. The CDR3 DNA sequence: TGCGCCAGCAGCCAAGCGTCAGGGTTTTCGTACGTC.

The gene calls are TRBV7-6 and TRBJ1-3; D gene unclear. The CDR3 runs 14 residues. Trimming left V 5 bases short and J 4 bases short, with 12 bases between. Germline loops: CDR1 SGHVS, CDR2 FNYEAQ. Here the CDR3 reads CASSPGRVGNTIYF. CDR3 sequence (DNA): TGTGCCAGCAGCCCCGGTCGAGTCGGAAACACCATATATTTT.

The rearrangement joins TRBV10-3 to TRBJ2-7; D call uncertain. The CDR3 runs to 15 residues. V lost 3 bases, J lost 0 bases, and 12 bases lay in between. Per germline, CDR1 ENHRY and CDR2 SYGVKD. This CDR3 reads CAISDQVGSSYEQYF. CDR3 nucleotide sequence: TGTGCCATCAGTGACCAAGTGGGAAGCTCCTACGAGCAGTACTTC.

This clonotype was observed a few times. The gene calls are TRBV5-6 and TRBJ2-5, with D possibly TRBD2 on 5 matching bases. The germline gives CDR1 SGHDT, CDR2 YYEEEE. V lost 4 bases to trimming and J lost 3 bases, with 10 bases between them. The CDR3 is made up of 13 amino acids. CDR3 DNA sequence: TGTGCCAGCAGCCCGTGGGAGAAAGAGACCCAGTACTTC. Translation gives CASSPWEKETQYF.

The V and J genes are TRBV15 and TRBJ1-5, with D possibly TRBD1 on 6 matching bases. Germline V gene data show CDR1 as LNHNV and CDR2 as YYDKDF (reference sequence). The V end was cut by 5 bases, the J end by 0 bases, with 11 bases between. This CDR3 spans 15 amino acids. Written as DNA, the CDR3 is TGTGCCACCAGCGGACAGAGACTTAGCAATCAGCCCCAGCATTTT. As protein: CATSGQRLSNQPQHF. Full variable domain (remainder filled in from reference TRBV15 and TRBJ1-5): DAMVIQNPRYQVTQFGKPVTLSCSQTLNHNVMYWYQQKSSQAPKLLFHYYDKDFNNEADTPDNFQSRRPNTSFCFLDIRSPGLGDTAMYLCATSGQRLSNQPQHFGDGTRLSIL.

The gene calls are TRBV6-2 or TRBV6-3 and TRBJ2-3; 7 bases fit TRBD1. This CDR3 is built from 14 residues. V was pared by 3 bases and J by 4 bases, with 4 bases of the junction left unmatched. Per germline, CDR1 MNHEY and CDR2 SVGEGT. CDR3: CASSYGTASDTQYF. DNA of the CDR3: TGTGCCAGCAGTTATGGGACAGCATCAGATACGCAGTATTTT.

The chain links TRBV5-1 to TRBJ1-2; D not certain. The V end lost 0 bases, the J end lost 2 bases, and 11 bases lay between the germline ends. The CDR3 contains 15 residues. The germline gives CDR1 SGHRS, CDR2 YFSETQ. CDR3 region: CASSLDHPGNYGYTF. The CDR3 nucleotides read TGCGCCAGCAGCTTGGATCATCCAGGCAACTATGGCTACACCTTC.

The chain employs TRBV5-6 and TRBJ2-2; D possibly corresponds to TRBD1 (7 bases). Deletions cut 5 bases from V and 7 bases from J, with 18 bases between. CDR3 length equals 15 residues. Germline V gives CDR1 SGHDT, CDR2 YYEEEE. The CDR3 bases are TGTGCCAGCAGTCGAGAGGCCCAGGGGGGCGGGGAGCTGTTTTTT. The encoded protein is CASSREAQGGGELFF.

This clonotype was seen more than once but under ten times. The J gene is TRBJ2-7, the V gene TRBV7-8; TRBD1 might be the D (5 bases). The CDR3 is 15 residues long. Trimming removed 0 bases from V and 7 bases from J, with 16 bases in between. The germline V gene encodes CDR1 SGHVS and CDR2 FQNEAQ. The CDR3 DNA reads TGTGCCAGCAGCTTAGCCCCGAGACAGAACGGGGAGCAGTACTTC. Translating it yields CASSLAPRQNGEQYF.

The chain's CDR3 is CASRSVGRTPYNSPLHF. DNA for the CDR3: TGTGCCAGCAGATCCGTGGGCCGAACTCCCTATAATTCACCCCTCCACTTT. The chain has TRBV6-2 or TRBV6-3 and TRBJ1-6; no reliable D call. V lost 6 bases, J lost 2 bases, and 17 bases lay in between. Per the germline V gene, CDR1 is MNHEY and CDR2 is SVGEGT. This CDR3 region has 17 residues.

The rearrangement links TRBV7-3 to TRBJ2-2; D ambiguous. The CDR3 length is 14 residues. The germline CDR1 and CDR2 sequences are SGHTA and FQGTGA. V was cut by 4 bases and J by 7 bases, with 13 bases left in between. CDR3 in DNA: TGTGCCAGCAGCTCCTTTTCCTTGGGCGGGGAGCTGTTTTTT. Translated: CASSSFSLGGELFF.

The V gene is TRBV7-6, the J gene TRBJ2-7; weak D call: TRBD1 (7 bases). CDR1 and CDR2 (germline): SGHVS, FNYEAQ. This CDR3 is 16 amino acids long. The germline V and J ends were trimmed by 5 bases and 0 bases, with 17 bases remaining between them. The CDR3 region has the DNA TGTGCCAGCAGCCAGGGGGGCAGGGGGAGCTCCTACGAGCAGTACGTC. It yields the protein CASSQGGRGSSYEQYV.

The V gene is TRBV4-3, the J gene TRBJ1-1; TRBD1 agrees at 8 bases. Losses at the gene ends were 7 bases for V and 4 bases for J; bases not matched to a gene: 17. This CDR3 is built from 17 residues. CDR1 LGHNA and CDR2 YSLEER come from the germline V gene. The chain's CDR3 is CASTLGGDRGIGTEAFF. As DNA, the CDR3 is TGCGCCAGCACCCTAGGTGGTGACAGGGGTATCGGCACTGAAGCTTTCTTT.

Only a few counts were recorded for this clonotype. The chain is built from TRBV6-5 and TRBJ1-5; maybe TRBD1 (6 bases). The V end lost 10 bases, the J end lost 5 bases, and 15 bases lay between the germline ends. Germline values: CDR1 MNHEY, CDR2 SVGAGI. The CDR3 has 13 amino acids. The CDR3 region has the DNA TGTGCCACCAGCCAGGGGAGAGATCAGCCCCAGCATTTT. Translation gives CATSQGRDQPQHF.

This clonotype was seen a few times. CDR3 nucleotides: TGCAGTGCCCAGGCCCAAATTCCTACCCTCCACTTT. Translated: CSAQAQIPTLHF. The genes are TRBV20-1 and TRBJ1-6; the D is unclear. The V gene lost 6 bases and the J gene lost 14 bases, with 17 bases spanning the gap. The germline gives CDR1 DFQATT, CDR2 SNEGSKA (reference sequence). The CDR3 contains 12 residues.

This chain joins TRBV27 and TRBJ1-1; possible D gene TRBD1, 5 bases. Trimming shortened V by 3 bases and J by 7 bases, and 9 bases separated the two germline ends. This CDR3 region has 12 residues. CDR1 is MNHEY, CDR2 SMNVEV, per germline (reference sequence). The CDR3 loop reads CASSFSGREAFF. For the CDR3, the DNA is TGTGCCAGCAGTTTCTCAGGGCGTGAAGCTTTCTTT.

The chain couples TRBV5-5 to TRBJ1-2, with D perhaps TRBD1 (5 bases). CDR3 length: 14 amino acids. V was trimmed by 3 bases and J by 0 bases, leaving 9 bases between them. CDR1 and CDR2 (germline): SGHKS, YYEKEE (reference sequence). CDR3 nucleotides: TGTGCCAGCAGCTCATGGACAACTAACTATGGCTACACCTTC. It specifies CASSSWTTNYGYTF.

The rearrangement joins TRBV12-3 or TRBV12-4 to TRBJ2-1; tentative D call: TRBD1 (6 bases). V lost 6 bases to trimming and J lost 3 bases, with 12 bases between them. The CDR3 runs to 14 residues. The CDR3 here is CASSPGQFYNEQFF. The CDR3 DNA follows: TGTGCCAGCAGCCCTGGACAGTTCTACAATGAGCAGTTCTTC.

This clonotype showed up just once. DNA for the CDR3: TGTGCCAGCAGTCGACACACGACAGGGTTCGATGAGCAGTTCTTC. This translates into CASSRHTTGFDEQFF. The V call is TRBV6-2 or TRBV6-3, the J call TRBJ2-1; 7 bases fit TRBD1. In germline, CDR1 is MNHEY, CDR2 SVGEGT. This CDR3 contains 15 residues. V was pared by 5 bases and J by 8 bases, with 12 bases of the junction left unmatched.